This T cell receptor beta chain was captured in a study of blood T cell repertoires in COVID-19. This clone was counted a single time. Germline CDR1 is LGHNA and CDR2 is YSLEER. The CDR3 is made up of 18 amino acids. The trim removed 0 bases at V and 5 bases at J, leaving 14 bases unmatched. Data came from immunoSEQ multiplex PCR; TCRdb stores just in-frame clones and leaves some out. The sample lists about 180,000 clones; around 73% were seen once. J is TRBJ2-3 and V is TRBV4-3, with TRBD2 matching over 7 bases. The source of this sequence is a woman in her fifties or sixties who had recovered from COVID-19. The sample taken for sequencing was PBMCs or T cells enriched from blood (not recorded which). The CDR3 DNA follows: TGCGCCAGCAGCCAAGACCCTTTAGGTGCGGGAGAGGGAGATACGCAGTATTTT. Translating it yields CASSQDPLGAGEGDTQYF.